The 12 T cell receptor beta chains below were found in one sample sequenced in a study of regulatory T cells in long-lasting Graves disease. Both iRepertoire HTBI primers and Arm-PCR of CDR3 regions were used to build the TCR beta libraries. TCRdb reprocessed the multiplex PCR reads via MiXCR and lists one record per CDR3 protein. The data hold 500,000 to 700,000 distinct CDR3 sequences, with approximately 15% observed a single time. Time point here: newly diagnosed GD, antithyroid drugs for less than 3 months. Making the TCR library involved RNA that had been extracted from PBMCs. In addition, the sample was reused for a study of T cells in Graves' hyperthyroidism and ophthalmopathy.

The starting material was peripheral blood mononuclear cells (PBMCs), obtained at new diagnosis, from a patient treated with antithyroid drugs. The receptors shown here come from a woman aged 25 to 45 with Graves disease.

This clonotype has just a few counts. The conserved closing phenylalanine or tryptophan is absent in this CDR3, likely reflecting a read error. This chain links TRBV6-2 or TRBV6-3 with TRBJ1-1; D call uncertain. Trimming pared 5 bases from V and 0 bases from J, leaving 13 bases between. The CDR3 runs 15 residues. The germline gives CDR1 MNHEY, CDR2 SVGEGT. The CDR3 reads CASSENWAVNTEAFS. In DNA, the CDR3 is TGTGCCAGCAGTGAAAATTGGGCAGTGAACACTGAAGCTTTCTCT.

As for this clonotype: The junction departs from the called germline gene at one end, perhaps through a read error. This chain uses TRBV6-2 or TRBV6-3 with TRBJ2-2, with D perhaps TRBD2 (5 bases). CDR3 length: 14 residues. Germline CDR1 reads MNHEY; CDR2 reads SVGEGT. The CDR3 DNA sequence: TGTGCCAGCACGAGGGAACGATGGACCGGGGAGCTGTCTTTT. It translates to CASTRERWTGELSF.

This clonotype has only a few counts. V and J are TRBV11-2 and TRBJ2-5; 7 bases align to TRBD1. Germline CDR1 is SGHAT and CDR2 is FQNNGV. The CDR3 sequence is 16 residues long. Unmatched junction bases numbered 11, after V lost 1 base and J lost 6 bases. The CDR3 here is CASSLVEATGAQTQYF. CDR3 coding DNA: TGTGCCAGCAGCTTAGTGGAGGCAACAGGGGCACAGACCCAGTACTTC. The whole variable domain, filled in from reference TRBV11-2 and TRBJ2-5, reads EAGVAQSPRYKIIEKRQSVAFWCNPISGHATLYWYQQILGQGPKLLIQFQNNGVVDDSQLPKDRFSAERLKGVDSTLKIQPAKLEDSAVYLCASSLVEATGAQTQYFGPGTRLLVL.

This clonotype was found many times. V gene TRBV12-3 or TRBV12-4 combines with J gene TRBJ2-7; no reliable D call. The CDR3 is made up of 12 amino acids. Trimming took 7 bases from V and 6 from J, leaving 13 bases between them. CDR3 sequence reads: CASTNLRSEQYF. In DNA, the CDR3 is TGTGCCAGCACTAACCTCCGCTCCGAGCAGTACTTC.

This clonotype came up a few times. The CDR3 loop is CATSREKTGELFF. CDR3 sequence (DNA): TGTGCCACCAGCAGAGAGAAAACCGGGGAGCTGTTTTTT. J is TRBJ2-2 and V is TRBV15, with unresolved D. The CDR3 has 13 residues. From germline, CDR1 is LNHNV and CDR2 YYDKDF (reference sequence). The V and J ends lost 0 bases and 5 bases respectively, with 4 bases between them.

The chain is built from TRBV19 and TRBJ1-2; D unclear. With 3 bases removed from V and 8 bases from J, the gap between germline ends came to 10 bases. Per the germline V gene, CDR1 is LNHDA and CDR2 is SQIVND (reference sequence). The CDR3 loop spans 12 amino acids. The CDR3 coding sequence is TGTGCCAGTAGTATCGGACTGCGGGGCTACACCTTC. It is translated as CASSIGLRGYTF.

This clonotype came up a few times. The gene calls are TRBV11-2 and TRBJ1-4, with TRBD1 matching over 7 bases. Germline V gives CDR1 SGHAT, CDR2 FQNNGV. The CDR3 length is 14 residues. The V and J ends lost 4 bases and 8 bases, in that order; junction bases with no gene match: 7. The DNA of the CDR3 is TGTGCCAGCAGCTCCACAGGGGCTGAAGAAAAACTGTTTTTT. Its translation is CASSSTGAEEKLFF.

The sample holds many counts of this clonotype. The gene calls are TRBV6-2 or TRBV6-3 and TRBJ1-2; no reliable D call. Per the germline V gene, CDR1 is MNHEY and CDR2 is SVGEGT. Trimming removed 6 bases from V and 7 bases from J, with 18 bases in between. There are 14 residues in the CDR3. This CDR3 is CASSRDHELGGYTF. CDR3 DNA sequence: TGTGCCAGCAGCCGCGACCACGAACTGGGTGGCTACACCTTC.

This clonotype appeared a few times. V gene TRBV9 combines with J gene TRBJ1-4; D call uncertain. This CDR3 comprises 14 residues. V lost 0 bases, J lost 6 bases, and 9 bases lay in between. Per germline, CDR1 SGDLS and CDR2 YYNGEE. The chain's CDR3 is CASSVGTLDEKLFF. The CDR3 coding sequence is TGTGCCAGCAGCGTAGGGACTCTGGATGAAAAACTGTTTTTT.

This clonotype was seen at least ten times. The CDR3 region is CASSETAAGATTEAFF. CDR3 DNA sequence: TGTGCCAGCAGCGAAACAGCGGCCGGGGCAACCACTGAAGCTTTCTTT. The chain joins TRBV7-6 to TRBJ1-1; D is perhaps TRBD1 (5 bases). This CDR3 has 16 residues. Germline loops: CDR1 SGHVS, CDR2 FNYEAQ. With 5 bases removed from V and 4 bases from J, the gap between germline ends came to 20 bases.

This clonotype showed up just once. This sequence joins TRBV6-9 and TRBJ2-7, with D unresolved. CDR3 size: 16 residues. Trimming left V 3 bases short and J 2 bases short, with 17 bases between. Germline V gene data show CDR1 as MNHGY and CDR2 as SVAAGI. CDR3 DNA: TGTGCCAGCAGTTACAATTTGGCAGGAGCACCCTACGAGCAGTACTTC. Translated, it gives CASSYNLAGAPYEQYF.

This clonotype occurred many times. This chain uses TRBV7-8 with TRBJ1-5; 8 bases are shared with TRBD1. Germline assignment: CDR1 SGHVS and CDR2 FQNEAQ. There are 15 residues in the CDR3. V lost 5 bases, J lost 2 bases, and 5 bases stayed unmatched. The CDR3 loop is CASSRDRSGNQPQHF. Written as DNA, the CDR3 is TGTGCCAGCAGCCGGGACAGGAGTGGCAATCAGCCCCAGCATTTT.